This entry lists 3 T cell receptor beta chains sequenced from one sample in a study of shared clonotypes between healthy human individuals (dated by TCRdb to the early 2020s). Library construction relied on the immunoSEQ multiplex PCR assay. The clones in this table, taken by TCRdb from immuneACCESS, are in-frame only. Not every clone is retained; where verified, under half of the shortfall comes from an unresolved V gene, and the cause of the rest is unknown. The sample table holds a few million clones, of which roughly nine tenths were seen once. The ten top clones hold about 0.13% of the sample. Sequencing was carried out using naive CD4+ T cells sorted from blood. The sample's cell subset or site label is to be understood as: CD45RA+ positively selected. These receptors all come from a man younger than 35 in good health.

The chain employs TRBV5-1 and TRBJ2-5; TRBD2 aligns across 13 bases. The CDR3 spans 16 residues. V was pared by 4 bases and J by 5 bases, with 8 bases of the junction left unmatched. The germline V gene has CDR1 SGHRS and CDR2 YFSETQ. CDR3: CASSPGLAGVGETQYF. The CDR3, as DNA: TGCGCCAGCAGCCCAGGACTAGCGGGAGTCGGGGAGACCCAGTACTTC. Combining the CDR3 with reference TRBV5-1 and TRBJ2-5 gives the whole variable domain KAGVTQTPRYLIKTRGQQVTLSCSPISGHRSVSWYQQTPGQGLQFLFEYFSETQRNKGNFPGRFSGRQFSNSRSEMNVSTLELGDSALYLCASSPGLAGVGETQYFGPGTRLLVL.

This clone showed up just once. The junction shows a germline mismatch at one end, possibly a read error. This sequence joins TRBV19 and TRBJ1-2; D is undetermined. Germline V CDR1 and CDR2: LNHDA, SQIVND (reference sequence). The CDR3 is made up of 13 amino acids. The CDR3 DNA follows: TGTGCCAGTAGTCCCACCATAATCGGCAGGCCAGACTTC. This translates into CASSPTIIGRPDF.

J is TRBJ2-3 and V is TRBV5-6; D is unresolved. Germline values: CDR1 SGHDT, CDR2 YYEEEE. CDR3 length: 15 residues. The V end was cut by 4 bases, the J end by 2 bases, with 14 bases between. The CDR3 DNA reads as TGTGCCAGCAGCAGACAAGGGTCTCTCACAGATACGCAGTATTTT. Translation: CASSRQGSLTDTQYF.